Each of the 21 T cell receptor beta chains below was sequenced from the same sample in a study of OX40 agonist ivuxolimab in advanced cancers. Some clones are missing from TCRdb's copy, which holds only in-frame ones; the method was immunoSEQ multiplex PCR. Of about 79,000 clones in the sample, 92% were seen once. Source: CD4+ or CD8+ T cells sorted from blood, taken in a trial of the OX40 agonist ivuxolimab. The origin of the receptors is an adult with an advanced solid tumor such as melanoma, head and neck, liver or kidney cancer.

This clone is labeled as medium-sized. This chain links TRBV6-6 with TRBJ2-7, with TRBD2 identical over 11 bases. The ends lost 4 bases at V and 6 bases at J; junction bases unmatched: 8. This CDR3 is 15 amino acids long. Germline CDR1 MNHNY, CDR2 SVGAGI (reference sequence). CDR3 amino acids: CASSSESSGRREQYF. The CDR3 bases are TGTGCCAGCAGTTCCGAATCTAGCGGGAGGCGCGAGCAGTACTTC.

The chain employs TRBV27 and TRBJ1-3, with no clear D. This CDR3 is 15 amino acids long. CDR1 is MNHEY, CDR2 SMNVEV, per germline (reference sequence). V lost 0 bases, J lost 0 bases, and 6 bases lay in between. In DNA form, the CDR3 reads TGTGCCAGCAGTTTATCGTCGGGCTCTGGAAACACCATATATTTT. As protein: CASSLSSGSGNTIYF.

The chain couples TRBV9 to TRBJ1-3; no clear D gene. The CDR3 totals 16 residues. CDR1 and CDR2 (germline): SGDLS, YYNGEE. The V and J ends lost 3 bases and 0 bases respectively, with 13 bases between them. CDR3 DNA sequence: TGTGCCAGCAGCGCCCAGGAGTTGAGCTCTGGAAACACCATATATTTT. As protein: CASSAQELSSGNTIYF.

This rearrangement joins TRBV6-5 to TRBJ2-7; D may be TRBD1 (5 bases). Germline assignment: CDR1 MNHEY and CDR2 SVGAGI. CDR3 length: 12 amino acids. V lost 5 bases and J 4 bases, leaving 9 bases between the germline ends. CDR3 loop: CASSDDRYEQYF. The CDR3 DNA follows: TGTGCCAGCAGTGACGACAGATACGAGCAGTACTTC.

This clone was observed a single time. The V and J genes are TRBV19 and TRBJ2-5; 10 nucleotides align to TRBD1. The CDR3 is 15 residues long. J lost 4 bases, V lost 1 base, and 3 bases had no gene match. CDR1 is LNHDA, CDR2 SQIVND, per germline (reference sequence). The CDR3 bases are TGTGCCAGTAGTATAGTGGGGGACAGGGGAGAGACCCAGTACTTC. Encoded protein: CASSIVGDRGETQYF.

The chain joins TRBV11-3 to TRBJ2-3, with TRBD2 identical over 12 bases. With V trimmed by 5 bases and J by 3 bases, 6 bases remained unmatched. Germline CDR1 is SGHNT and CDR2 is YENEEA. The CDR3 loop spans 16 amino acids. Here the CDR3 DNA reads TGTGCCAGCAGCCATGGGACTAGCGGGCCGACAGATACGCAGTATTTT. This sequence encodes CASSHGTSGPTDTQYF. The variable domain in full, with the rest retrieved from reference TRBV11-3 and TRBJ2-3, is EAGVVQSPRYKIIEKKQPVAFWCNPISGHNTLYWYLQNLGQGPELLIRYENEEAVDDSQLPKDRFSAERLKGVDSTLKIQPAELGDSAVYLCASSHGTSGPTDTQYFGPGTRLTVL.

The rearrangement joins TRBV29-1 to TRBJ1-1; D is unclear. Trimming took off 8 bases at V and 6 bases at J, with 7 bases between the two ends. CDR1 is SQVTM and CDR2 is ANQGSEA in the germline V gene. The CDR3 sequence is 9 residues long. The CDR3 here is CSPLPEAFF. For the CDR3, the DNA is TGCAGCCCGCTTCCTGAAGCTTTCTTT.

The chain employs TRBV29-1 and TRBJ2-7, with D perhaps matching TRBD2 (6 bases). Trimming pared 3 bases from V and 4 bases from J, leaving 13 bases between. The CDR3 consists of 13 residues. Germline CDR1 and CDR2: SQVTM and ANQGSEA. Here the CDR3 DNA reads TGCAGCGTTGAGGAACTAGCCGATTACGAGCAGTACTTC. Its protein product is CSVEELADYEQYF.

The chain carries TRBV18 and TRBJ2-2; the D is unclear. The V gene's germline CDR1 is KGHSH and CDR2 LQKENI. Between the trimmed V and J ends, which lost 3 bases and 4 bases, there was a span of 6 bases. This CDR3 has 13 residues. CDR3 sequence (DNA): TGTGCCAGCTCACCGGACCCCACCGGGGAGCTGTTTTTT. It encodes CASSPDPTGELFF.

The CDR3 here is CASRGLGTGDGNTIYF. In DNA form, the CDR3 reads TGTGCCAGCAGAGGACTCGGGACAGGCGATGGAAACACCATATATTTT. This sequence joins TRBV27 and TRBJ1-3; TRBD1 agrees at 8 bases. From germline, CDR1 is MNHEY and CDR2 SMNVEV (reference sequence). The CDR3 totals 16 residues. V was clipped by 6 bases and J by 3 bases; unmatched bases: 10.

V and J are TRBV15 and TRBJ2-2; D uncertain. The CDR3 is 14 residues long. In germline, CDR1 is LNHNV, CDR2 YYDKDF (reference sequence). Between the trimmed V and J ends, which lost 0 bases and 5 bases, there was a span of 7 bases. The CDR3 DNA reads as TGTGCCACCAGCAGAGATCAGAGGACCGGGGAGCTGTTTTTT. Protein product: CATSRDQRTGELFF.

The rearrangement links TRBV7-9 to TRBJ1-2, with D maybe TRBD1 (6 bases). Germline CDR1 is SEHNR and CDR2 is FQNEAQ (reference sequence). The length of the CDR3 is 13 residues. Between the trimmed V and J ends, which lost 5 bases and 4 bases, there was a span of 11 bases. This CDR3 reads CASSPGQSYGYTF. CDR3 in DNA: TGTGCCAGCAGCCCCGGACAGAGCTATGGCTACACCTTC.

V usage is TRBV7-9 and J usage is TRBJ1-1, with unresolved D. V lost 2 bases and J lost 0, with 4 bases in between. The CDR3 runs 13 residues. Germline CDR1 is SEHNR and CDR2 is FQNEAQ (reference sequence). The CDR3 loop reads CASSLSMNTEAFF. CDR3 DNA: TGTGCCAGCAGCTTATCTATGAACACTGAAGCTTTCTTT. Full variable domain (rest looked up from reference TRBV7-9 and TRBJ1-1): DTGVSQNPRHKITKRGQNVTFRCDPISEHNRLYWYRQTLGQGPEFLTYFQNEAQLEKSRLLSDRFSAERPKGSFSTLEIQRTEQGDSAMYLCASSLSMNTEAFFGQGTRLTVV.

The V and J genes are TRBV4-3 and TRBJ2-3, with TRBD1 matching over 7 bases. Germline V gene sequence: CDR1 LGHNA, CDR2 YSLEER. J was trimmed by 1 base and V by 3 bases; bases with no gene match: 4. The CDR3 spans 15 residues. For the CDR3, the DNA is TGCGCCAGCAGCCAGTTAACAGGGGGCACAGATACGCAGTATTTT. Its protein is CASSQLTGGTDTQYF.

This clone showed up just once. The chain has TRBV6-6 and TRBJ1-3, with D possibly TRBD1 on 5 matching bases. Germline CDR1 is MNHNY and CDR2 is SVGAGI (reference sequence). Trimming removed 0 bases from V and 4 bases from J, with 10 bases in between. CDR3 length: 15 amino acids. In DNA form, the CDR3 reads TGTGCCAGCAGTTACTCGGGAGGGGACGGAAACACCATATATTTT. Translated: CASSYSGGDGNTIYF.

V and J are TRBV30 and TRBJ2-1; no firm D call. CDR1 is GTSNPN and CDR2 is SVGIG in the germline V gene (reference sequence). This CDR3 region has 12 residues. Trimming took off 4 bases at V and 8 bases at J, with 12 bases between the two ends. The DNA of the CDR3 is TGTGCCTGGACCCCTCGTGCAGATGAGCAGTTCTTC. Translation: CAWTPRADEQFF.

This clone turned up a few times. This sequence joins TRBV4-3 and TRBJ2-7; perhaps TRBD2 as D (6 bases). The V end was cut by 3 bases, the J end by 5 bases, with 17 bases between. The germline V gene encodes CDR1 LGHNA and CDR2 YSLEER. CDR3 length: 15 amino acids. The CDR3 bases are TGCGCCAGCAGCCAGGAAGGCAGGGAGGTGGACGAGCAGTACTTC. Translating gives CASSQEGREVDEQYF.

The rearrangement uses TRBV25-1 and TRBJ2-7, with D possibly TRBD2 on 5 matching bases. The CDR3 totals 15 residues. CDR1 and CDR2 from the germline V gene are MGHDK and SYGVNS. Trimming removed 3 bases at V and 0 bases at J, with 12 bases between. As DNA, the CDR3 is TGTGCCAGCAGTGACGAGGGTTTGAGCTCCTACGAGCAGTACTTC. This codes for CASSDEGLSSYEQYF.

The rearrangement links TRBV11-1 to TRBJ1-1; D is perhaps TRBD1 (5 bases). This CDR3 is built from 17 residues. V was pared by 4 bases and J by 0 bases, with 18 bases between. Germline lookup yields CDR1 SGHAT and CDR2 FQDESV (reference sequence). CDR3 DNA: TGTGCCAGCAGCTGGCCCTGGAGAGGGACCATGAACACTGAAGCTTTCTTT. It encodes CASSWPWRGTMNTEAFF.

J is TRBJ2-1 and V is TRBV2; D unclear. Germline values: CDR1 SNHLY, CDR2 FYNNEI. This CDR3 spans 13 amino acids. The V and J ends lost 3 bases and 6 bases respectively, with 9 bases between them. DNA for the CDR3: TGTGCCAGCAGTGATGACCTCCTCAATGAGCAGTTCTTC. Translating it yields CASSDDLLNEQFF.

This chain uses TRBV16 with TRBJ1-1; D remains ambiguous. CDR1 is KGHSY and CDR2 is FQNENV in the germline V gene. V lost 3 bases and J 5 bases, leaving 13 bases between the germline ends. The CDR3 loop spans 14 amino acids. The CDR3 is CASSHGQAGTEAFF. CDR3 bases: TGTGCCAGCAGCCACGGGCAGGCGGGGACTGAAGCTTTCTTT.